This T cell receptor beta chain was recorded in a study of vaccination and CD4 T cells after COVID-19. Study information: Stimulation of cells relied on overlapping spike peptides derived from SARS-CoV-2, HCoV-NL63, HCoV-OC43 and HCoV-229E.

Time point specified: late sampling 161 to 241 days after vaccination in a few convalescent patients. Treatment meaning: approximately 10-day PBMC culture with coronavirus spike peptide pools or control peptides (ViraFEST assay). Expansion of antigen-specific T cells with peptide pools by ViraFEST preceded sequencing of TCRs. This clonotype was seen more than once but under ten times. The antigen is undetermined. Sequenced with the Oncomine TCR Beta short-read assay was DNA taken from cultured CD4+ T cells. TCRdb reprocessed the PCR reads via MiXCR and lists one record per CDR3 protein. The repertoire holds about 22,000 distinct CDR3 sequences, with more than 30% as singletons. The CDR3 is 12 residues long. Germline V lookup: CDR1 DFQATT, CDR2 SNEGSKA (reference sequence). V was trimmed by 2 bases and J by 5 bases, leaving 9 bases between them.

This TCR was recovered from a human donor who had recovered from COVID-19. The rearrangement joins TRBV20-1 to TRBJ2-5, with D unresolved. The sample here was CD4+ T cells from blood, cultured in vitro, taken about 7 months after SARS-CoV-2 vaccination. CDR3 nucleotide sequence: TGCAGTGCTAGAAGGGCGAGCGAGACCCAGTACTTC. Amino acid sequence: CSARRASETQYF.